The present TCR beta chain was sequenced within a study of CD8 T cells in Susac syndrome. The authors carried out high-throughput sequencing of TCR beta. They applied it to CD8+ and CD4+ T cells obtained from blood. Each multiple sclerosis control was a treatment-naive patient with relapsing-remitting disease that was either stable or active. There are 15 residues in the CDR3. CDR1 is MDHEN, CDR2 SYDVKM, per germline. The V and J ends lost 4 bases and 9 bases respectively, with 16 bases between them. A quantity of roughly 0.5 to 1 ug RNA underwent reverse transcription using random hexamers. Across 54 Vbeta and 13 Jbeta, immunoSEQ multiplex PCR amplified TCR beta CDR3. TCRdb analysed the immunoSEQ multiplex PCR reads with MiXCR anew, one entry per CDR3 protein. The repertoire holds roughly 150,000 distinct CDR3 sequences, with just under 95% as singletons.

The sequenced material came from CD8+ T cells from PBMCs. This TCR derives from a human donor with multiple sclerosis. This rearrangement joins TRBV28 to TRBJ1-6; possibly TRBD1 for D (5 bases). CDR3 coding DNA: TGTGCCAGCAGTTGGTCCGGGACTCTGGGTTCACCCCTCCACTTT. The encoded protein is CASSWSGTLGSPLHF.